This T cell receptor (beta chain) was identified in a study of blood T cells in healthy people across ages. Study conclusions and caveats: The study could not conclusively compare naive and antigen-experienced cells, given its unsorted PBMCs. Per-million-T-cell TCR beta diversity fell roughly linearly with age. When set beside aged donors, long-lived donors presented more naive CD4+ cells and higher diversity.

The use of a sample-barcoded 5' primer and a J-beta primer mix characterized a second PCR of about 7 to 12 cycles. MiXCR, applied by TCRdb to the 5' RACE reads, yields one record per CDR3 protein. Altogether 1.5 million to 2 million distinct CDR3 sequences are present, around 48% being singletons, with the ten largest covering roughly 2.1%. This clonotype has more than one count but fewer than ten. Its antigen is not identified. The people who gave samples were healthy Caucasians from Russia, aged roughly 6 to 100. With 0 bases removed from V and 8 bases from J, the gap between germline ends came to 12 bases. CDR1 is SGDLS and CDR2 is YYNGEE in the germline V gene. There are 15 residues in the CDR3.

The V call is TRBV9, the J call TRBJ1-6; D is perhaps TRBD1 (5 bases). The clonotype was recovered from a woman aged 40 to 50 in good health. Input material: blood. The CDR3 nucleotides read TGTGCCAGCAGCGTAGCTAAGGGGCGGGATTCACCCCTCCACTTT. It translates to CASSVAKGRDSPLHF.